This T cell receptor beta chain was profiled in a study of Ad26.COV2.S vaccination and SARS-CoV-2 variants. About the study: Ad26.COV2.S was injected intramuscularly once or twice, 56 days apart.

V lost 5 bases to trimming and J lost 2 bases, with 13 bases between them. The CDR3 has 14 residues. In germline, CDR1 is SGHTA, CDR2 FQGNSA. Sequencing used immunoSEQ multiplex PCR; TCRdb keeps in-frame clones, though not all of them. The sample has 380,000 or so clones; roughly 91% are singletons. Treatment described: about 20 received Ad26.COV2.S at low or high dose, single or two shots; about 5 received placebo; per-sample allocation not given. On day 63 after the first injection, vaccine and placebo recipients gave samples. This receptor was identified in a person between 18 and 59 years old who received the Ad26.COV2.S COVID-19 vaccine or a placebo. Source: peripheral blood, taken in a trial of Ad26.COV2.S vaccine versus placebo. The chain carries TRBV7-2 and TRBJ2-7; TRBD2 might be the D (6 bases). This CDR3 is CASSLRDFPYEQYF. The CDR3 region has the DNA TGTGCCAGCAGCCTCCGGGACTTCCCCTACGAGCAGTACTTC.